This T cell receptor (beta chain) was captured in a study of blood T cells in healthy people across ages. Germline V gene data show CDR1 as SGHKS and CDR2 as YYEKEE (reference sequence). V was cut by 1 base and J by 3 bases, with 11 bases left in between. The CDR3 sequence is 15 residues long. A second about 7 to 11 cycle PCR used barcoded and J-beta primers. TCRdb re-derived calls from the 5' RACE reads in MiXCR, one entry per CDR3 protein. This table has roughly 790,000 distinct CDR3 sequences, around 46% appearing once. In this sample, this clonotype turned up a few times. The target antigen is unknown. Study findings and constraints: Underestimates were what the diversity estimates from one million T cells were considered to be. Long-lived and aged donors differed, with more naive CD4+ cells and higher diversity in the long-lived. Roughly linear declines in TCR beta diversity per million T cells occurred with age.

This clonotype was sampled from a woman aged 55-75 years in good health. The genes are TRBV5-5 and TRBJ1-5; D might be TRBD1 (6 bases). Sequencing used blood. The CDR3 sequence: CASSLTGRSNQPQHF. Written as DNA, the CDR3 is TGTGCCAGCAGCTTGACAGGGCGGTCCAATCAGCCCCAGCATTTT.